Listed here are 32 T cell receptor beta chains from one sample, sequenced in a study of radiotherapy plus CTLA-4 blockade in lung cancer. The table came from immunoSEQ multiplex PCR; TCRdb's copy has only in-frame clones and leaves some out. Among about 73,000 clones listed, about nine tenths were seen once. The sample here was peripheral blood, taken from a patient treated with radiotherapy plus ipilimumab. Receptors originate from a human donor with non-small cell lung cancer that progressed on radiotherapy plus ipilimumab.

CDR3 loop: CASSLVEGHGYTF. In DNA, the CDR3 is TGCGCCAGCAGCTTGGTGGAGGGTCATGGCTACACCTTC. This rearrangement joins TRBV5-1 to TRBJ1-2; D is ambiguous. The germline CDR1 and CDR2 sequences are SGHRS and YFSETQ. This CDR3 has 13 residues. Trimming pared 0 bases from V and 6 bases from J, leaving 9 bases between. Full variable domain (rest looked up from reference TRBV5-1 and TRBJ1-2): KAGVTQTPRYLIKTRGQQVTLSCSPISGHRSVSWYQQTPGQGLQFLFEYFSETQRNKGNFPGRFSGRQFSNSRSEMNVSTLELGDSALYLCASSLVEGHGYTFGSGTRLTVV.

In regard to this clone: Other DNA sequences in this sample translate to the same CDR3. The chain has TRBV10-3 and TRBJ1-5; D possibly corresponds to TRBD1 (5 bases). The CDR3 is made up of 13 amino acids. Trimming took off 6 bases at V and 1 base at J, with 7 bases between the two ends. Germline V gene data show CDR1 as ENHRY and CDR2 as SYGVKD. CDR3 DNA sequence: TGTGCCATCAGAGGGGACAGCAATCAGCCCCAGCATTTT. Translated: CAIRGDSNQPQHF.

The rearrangement uses TRBV7-3 and TRBJ2-5, with 8 bases identical to TRBD2. The DNA end is more similar to TRBJ2-7, so the J call may be wrong. CDR3 length: 14 amino acids. Germline CDR1 SGHTA, CDR2 FQGTGA. Here the CDR3 reads CASSAIAGSAEQYF. CDR3 bases: TGTGCCAGCAGCGCCATAGCGGGATCGGCCGAGCAGTACTTC.

The rearrangement joins TRBV7-9 to TRBJ1-2; 7 positions agree with TRBD1. This CDR3 comprises 15 residues. V dropped 4 bases and J dropped 3; count of bases not matched to a gene: 8. The germline V gene encodes CDR1 SEHNR and CDR2 FQNEAQ (reference sequence). CDR3 nucleotide sequence: TGTGCCAGCAGCTCCCCCCGGGACAGCCACTATGGCTACACCTTC. Translating gives CASSSPRDSHYGYTF.

The chain uses TRBV11-2 and TRBJ2-5, with 7 bases lining up with TRBD1. This CDR3 has 16 residues. Germline CDR1 is SGHAT and CDR2 is FQNNGV. With V trimmed by 1 base and J by 5 bases, 10 bases remained unmatched. The CDR3 coding sequence is TGTGCCAGCAGCTTAGTTCGACAGGGTCTACGGGAGACCCAGTACTTC. Translated: CASSLVRQGLRETQYF.

The chain has TRBV30 and TRBJ1-3; tentative D call: TRBD1 (5 bases). The germline gives CDR1 GTSNPN, CDR2 SVGIG (reference sequence). The CDR3 has 14 residues. Trimming took off 3 bases at V and 3 bases at J, with 12 bases between the two ends. CDR3 coding DNA: TGTGCCTGGAGACTACCGGGACTTGGAAACACCATATATTTT. This gives the protein CAWRLPGLGNTIYF.

The V gene is TRBV7-8, the J gene TRBJ1-5; D call uncertain. V was shortened by 0 bases and J by 0 bases, with 3 bases between the two germline ends. Germline CDR1 is SGHVS and CDR2 is FQNEAQ. CDR3 size: 14 residues. CDR3 nucleotide sequence: TGTGCCAGCAGCTTAGCCGGTAGCAATCAGCCCCAGCATTTT. This gives the protein CASSLAGSNQPQHF. Looking up the rest from reference TRBV7-8 and TRBJ1-5 gives the full variable domain: GAGVSQSPRYKVAKRGQDVALRCDPISGHVSLFWYQQALGQGPEFLTYFQNEAQLDKSGLPSDRFFAERPEGSVSTLKIQRTQQEDSAVYLCASSLAGSNQPQHFGDGTRLSIL.

The chain combines TRBV7-6 with TRBJ1-3, with 7 nucleotides matching TRBD1. The CDR3 spans 19 residues. Germline lookup yields CDR1 SGHVS and CDR2 FNYEAQ. V lost 3 bases and J lost 0; bases outside the gene matches: 14. CDR3 DNA sequence: TGTGCCAGCAGCTTGGGCCCGACGGGACAGCCCTTCTCTGGAAACACCATATATTTT. It specifies CASSLGPTGQPFSGNTIYF.

V and J are TRBV5-1 and TRBJ1-1; D remains unclear. This CDR3 is 15 amino acids long. Trimming shortened V by 0 bases and J by 1 base, and 10 bases separated the two germline ends. Germline CDR1 SGHRS, CDR2 YFSETQ. The CDR3 nucleotides read TGCGCCAGCAGCTTGGAGTGGAGGCAGAACACTGAAGCTTTCTTT. It encodes CASSLEWRQNTEAFF. Full variable domain (rest looked up from reference TRBV5-1 and TRBJ1-1): KAGVTQTPRYLIKTRGQQVTLSCSPISGHRSVSWYQQTPGQGLQFLFEYFSETQRNKGNFPGRFSGRQFSNSRSEMNVSTLELGDSALYLCASSLEWRQNTEAFFGQGTRLTVV.

This chain joins TRBV2 and TRBJ1-5; D may be TRBD1 (5 bases). The CDR3 runs 14 residues. The V end was cut by 2 bases, the J end by 5 bases, with 10 bases between. Germline V gene data show CDR1 as SNHLY and CDR2 as FYNNEI. The CDR3, as DNA: TGTGCCAGCAGTGAAAGGACAACGTATCAGCCCCAGCATTTT. It specifies CASSERTTYQPQHF.

In its sample, this clone was seen once. A read error may produce the germline difference seen at one junction end. Other DNA sequences from this sample encode an identical CDR3 as well. V usage is TRBV7-9 and J usage is TRBJ2-7, with D maybe TRBD1 (7 bases). This CDR3 is built from 14 residues. Germline assignment: CDR1 SEHNR and CDR2 FQNEAQ (reference sequence). The CDR3 DNA reads TGTGCCAGCAGCTTAGCGGGGGCAGGGGGGCCGAGGCACTTC. Translating it yields CASSLAGAGGPRHF.

CDR3 protein: CASSHGGEVGFYEQYF. The CDR3 DNA reads TGCGCCAGCAGCCATGGCGGGGAGGTAGGCTTCTACGAGCAGTACTTC. V and J are TRBV4-1 and TRBJ2-7; D is perhaps TRBD2 (6 bases). Trimming pared 3 bases from V and 3 bases from J, leaving 18 bases between. Germline CDR1 MGHRA, CDR2 YSYEKL. The CDR3 contains 16 residues.

J is TRBJ1-2 and V is TRBV11-3; possibly TRBD1 for D (5 bases). Germline V gives CDR1 SGHNT, CDR2 YENEEA. Trimming took 4 bases from V and 8 from J, leaving 14 bases between them. The CDR3 sequence is 13 residues long. For the CDR3, the DNA is TGTGCCAGCAGCTCTGCGGGGGGTTCGGGCTACACCTTC. As protein: CASSSAGGSGYTF.

The chain recombines TRBV6-4 with TRBJ2-3; tentative D call: TRBD1 (6 bases). The CDR3 is 16 residues long. Germline V gene data show CDR1 as MRHNA and CDR2 as SNTAGT. Trimming cost V 3 bases and J 2 bases, with 15 bases left between them. This CDR3 reads CASSEQGIGNTDTQYF. DNA of the CDR3: TGTGCCAGCAGTGAGCAGGGGATTGGGAACACAGATACGCAGTATTTT.

This rearrangement joins TRBV6-6 to TRBJ1-1; 7 bases map to TRBD1. V shed 6 bases and J 2 bases; nucleotides not matched to a gene: 6. The CDR3 has 14 amino acids. Germline V gives CDR1 MNHNY, CDR2 SVGAGI (reference sequence). CDR3 residues: CASSYRGLNTEAFF. The CDR3 DNA follows: TGTGCCAGCAGCTACAGGGGTCTAAACACTGAAGCTTTCTTT.

This clone was found a few times. The chain has TRBV4-1 and TRBJ1-2; no clear D. Germline loops: CDR1 MGHRA, CDR2 YSYEKL. V was cut by 0 bases and J by 4 bases, with 18 bases left in between. This CDR3 region has 17 residues. The CDR3 spells CASSQDRSPRFSYGYTF. The CDR3 bases are TGCGCCAGCAGCCAAGATAGGAGTCCGCGGTTTAGCTATGGCTACACCTTC.

The V call is TRBV6-1, the J call TRBJ2-7, with a possible D match to TRBD1 (5 bases). Per the germline V gene, CDR1 is MNHNS and CDR2 is SASEGT. CDR3 size: 11 residues. The V gene lost 6 bases and the J gene lost 4 bases, with 7 bases spanning the gap. CDR3 residues: CASRGAYEQYF. The CDR3 DNA is TGTGCCAGCAGAGGGGCTTACGAGCAGTACTTC.

This clone was recorded only once. The V gene is TRBV6-6, the J gene TRBJ2-1; 9 bases are a match to TRBD2. CDR1 MNHNY and CDR2 SVGAGI come from the germline V gene (reference sequence). Trimming took 3 bases from V and 15 from J; bases not matched to a gene: 6. The CDR3 runs 12 residues. This CDR3 is CASSYAAGGRFF. The CDR3 DNA sequence: TGTGCCAGCAGTTATGCGGCGGGAGGGAGGTTCTTC.

This chain uses TRBV30 with TRBJ2-3; 8 nucleotides align to TRBD2. CDR3 length equals 13 residues. Germline loops: CDR1 GTSNPN, CDR2 SVGIG (reference sequence). J was trimmed by 1 base and V by 4 bases; bases with no gene match: 1. CDR3 residues: CAWTSGRTDTQYF. The CDR3 region has the DNA TGTGCCTGGACTAGCGGGCGCACAGATACGCAGTATTTT.

J is TRBJ2-1 and V is TRBV9, with TRBD2 matching over 9 bases. Per germline, CDR1 SGDLS and CDR2 YYNGEE. The trim removed 3 bases at V and 0 bases at J, leaving 1 base unmatched. The CDR3 sequence is 15 residues long. CDR3 sequence: CASSEREVSYNEQFF. The CDR3 DNA follows: TGTGCCAGCAGCGAGCGGGAGGTCTCCTACAATGAGCAGTTCTTC.

This clone was counted only a few times. This chain links TRBV5-8 with TRBJ2-1; D may be TRBD1 or TRBD2 (5 bases each). CDR3 length: 16 residues. In germline, CDR1 is SGHTS, CDR2 YDEGEE. V was pared by 2 bases and J by 0 bases, with 12 bases between. CDR3 region: CASSFLWGSSYNEQFF. CDR3 coding DNA: TGTGCCAGCAGCTTCCTCTGGGGGAGCTCCTACAATGAGCAGTTCTTC.

The V gene is TRBV5-4, the J gene TRBJ1-1, with 11 bases aligning to TRBD1. The CDR3 extends over 13 amino acids. CDR1 and CDR2 from the germline V gene are SGHNT and YYREEE (reference sequence). Trimming at V came to 4 bases and at J to 6 bases, leaving 2 bases not matched to a gene. CDR3 residues: CASSVGQGAEAFF. The CDR3 nucleotides read TGTGCCAGCAGCGTGGGACAGGGGGCTGAAGCTTTCTTT.

The gene calls are TRBV7-8 and TRBJ1-5, with D hard to call. With 2 bases removed from V and 0 bases from J, the gap between germline ends came to 8 bases. This CDR3 has 15 amino acids. CDR1 and CDR2 from the germline V gene are SGHVS and FQNEAQ. CDR3 loop: CASSLKQNSNQPQHF. CDR3 DNA: TGTGCCAGCAGCTTAAAGCAGAATAGCAATCAGCCCCAGCATTTT.

This clone was detected a few times. For the CDR3, the DNA is TGCGCCAGCAGCCAATCTGCCACCATATATTTT. Protein product: CASSQSATIYF. V and J are TRBV4-1 and TRBJ1-3; no definite D call. This CDR3 region has 11 residues. CDR1 is MGHRA, CDR2 YSYEKL, per germline. V lost 2 bases, J lost 9 bases, and 5 bases lay in between.

The gene calls are TRBV5-1 and TRBJ2-2; maybe TRBD1 (6 bases). The germline gives CDR1 SGHRS, CDR2 YFSETQ. V lost 3 bases and J 7 bases, leaving 10 bases between the germline ends. The CDR3 consists of 13 residues. DNA of the CDR3: TGCGCCAGCAGCTCACTAGGGGGCGGGGAGCTGTTTTTT. Its translation is CASSSLGGGELFF. The full variable domain, with the rest looked up from reference TRBV5-1 and TRBJ2-2, is KAGVTQTPRYLIKTRGQQVTLSCSPISGHRSVSWYQQTPGQGLQFLFEYFSETQRNKGNFPGRFSGRQFSNSRSEMNVSTLELGDSALYLCASSSLGGGELFFGEGSRLTVL.

The chain uses TRBV4-1 and TRBJ2-1, with 8 bases aligning to TRBD2. CDR3 length: 17 amino acids. CDR1 and CDR2 from the germline V gene are MGHRA and YSYEKL. V gave up 0 bases and J gave up 3 bases; unmatched junction bases: 7. CDR3 nucleotide sequence: TGCGCCAGCAGCCAAGATATGGCGGGGGGACTCTACAATGAGCAGTTCTTC. Encoded protein: CASSQDMAGGLYNEQFF.

The chain employs TRBV6-1 and TRBJ2-7; D is perhaps TRBD2 (5 bases). CDR1 is MNHNS and CDR2 is SASEGT in the germline V gene. V was clipped by 2 bases and J by 6 bases, with 20 bases between them. The CDR3 consists of 16 residues. DNA of the CDR3: TGTGCCAGCAGTGAATTTGAGGGCAGTTTAGTCAGCGAGCAGTACGTC. It encodes CASSEFEGSLVSEQYV.

The chain couples TRBV7-9 to TRBJ1-2; 7 positions match TRBD1. This CDR3 has 16 residues. Germline lookup yields CDR1 SEHNR and CDR2 FQNEAQ (reference sequence). Trimming removed 1 base from V and 7 bases from J; junction bases left unmatched: 12. CDR3 region: CASSLGDRSGVSGYTF. DNA of the CDR3: TGTGCCAGCAGCTTAGGGGACAGATCCGGGGTTAGTGGCTACACCTTC.

This rearrangement joins TRBV5-5 to TRBJ2-2, with D tentatively TRBD1 or TRBD2 (6 bases each). The CDR3 covers 17 residues. Trimming stripped 4 bases from V and 1 base from J, with 17 bases between. Germline CDR1 reads SGHKS; CDR2 reads YYEKEE (reference sequence). The CDR3 loop reads CASSPGANRENTGELFF. CDR3 nucleotide sequence: TGTGCCAGCAGCCCGGGGGCTAACAGGGAGAACACCGGGGAGCTGTTTTTT.

This clone has just a few counts. The CDR3 reads CASSLKGASYEQYF. The CDR3 DNA reads as TGTGCCAGCAGCTTAAAGGGGGCTTCCTACGAGCAGTACTTC. The chain recombines TRBV5-4 with TRBJ2-7, with 7 bases fitting TRBD1. This CDR3 is 14 amino acids long. V shed 2 bases, J shed 1 base, and the junction held 3 bases outside the gene matches. Germline V CDR1 and CDR2: SGHNT, YYREEE (reference sequence).

The V gene is TRBV11-2, the J gene TRBJ2-1; D is ambiguous. Germline CDR1 reads SGHAT; CDR2 reads FQNNGV. The CDR3 runs 15 residues. The V gene lost 6 bases and the J gene lost 8 bases, with 20 bases spanning the gap. This chain's CDR3 is CASRPVLTSRHEQFF. Here the CDR3 DNA reads TGTGCCAGCAGGCCCGTCCTCACCTCTCGCCATGAGCAGTTCTTC.

This clone was recorded only once. V and J are TRBV28 and TRBJ2-5; 11 nucleotides match TRBD1. Germline V gene sequence: CDR1 MDHEN, CDR2 SYDVKM. The CDR3 extends over 15 amino acids. V shed 5 bases, J shed 3 bases, and the junction held 5 bases outside the gene matches. CDR3 protein: CASSPGTGGEETQYF. The CDR3 DNA is TGTGCCAGCAGTCCAGGGACAGGGGGAGAAGAGACCCAGTACTTC.